The 17 T cell receptor beta chains below all came from one sample that was sequenced in a study of T cells in Graves' hyperthyroidism and ophthalmopathy. The CDR3 regions of TCR beta were amplified from RNA transcripts. In the first-round RT-PCR of the TCR CDR3, the HTBI primer set was used. TCRdb called the multiplex PCR reads again in MiXCR, with one record for every CDR3 protein. The sample records approximately 400,000 distinct CDR3 sequences, over 12% being singletons. Source material: blood. The receptors derive from a man in his forties or fifties with Graves' ophthalmopathy.

This clonotype turned up a few times. This chain links TRBV29-1 with TRBJ2-2; 8 positions agree with TRBD1. The CDR3 extends over 14 amino acids. CDR1 is SQVTM, CDR2 ANQGSEA, per germline. V lost 6 bases and J lost 7; bases outside the gene matches: 10. The CDR3 nucleotides read TGCAGCGTAGAGCCGGGACAGGCCAGCGGGGAGCTGTTTTTT. Residues: CSVEPGQASGELFF.

This clonotype occurred many times. The chain combines TRBV2 with TRBJ1-1, with 7 bases fitting TRBD1. Germline CDR1 is SNHLY and CDR2 is FYNNEI. The CDR3 is 16 amino acids. V trimming: 7 bases; J trimming: 4 bases; junction bases outside the gene matches: 15. CDR3 DNA sequence: TGTGCCAGCACCCGCGACGATTTAAACAGGGGCACTGAAGCTTTCTTT. Protein sequence: CASTRDDLNRGTEAFF.

This clonotype was counted a single time. V usage is TRBV25-1 and J usage is TRBJ2-3; no reliable D call. CDR3 length: 14 residues. CDR1 is MGHDK, CDR2 SYGVNS, per germline. Trimming removed 6 bases at V and 0 bases at J, with 10 bases between. CDR3 DNA sequence: TGTGCCAGCAGCAACTGGATGAGCACAGATACGCAGTATTTT. It yields the protein CASSNWMSTDTQYF.

Concerning this clonotype itself: Germline and junction disagree at one end, which may indicate a read error. The rearrangement uses TRBV14 and TRBJ2-1; D possibly matches TRBD1 or TRBD2 (5 bases each). Germline V CDR1 and CDR2: SGHDN, FVKESK. CDR3 size: 16 residues. The CDR3 region is CGSSQGRGRAPNEQFF. The CDR3 DNA is TGTGGCAGCAGCCAAGGTAGGGGACGAGCTCCCAATGAGCAGTTCTTC.

At least ten counts were recorded for this clonotype. The rearrangement joins TRBV20-1 to TRBJ1-1; the D gene is possibly TRBD1 (5 bases). V shed 5 bases and J shed 1 base, with 17 bases lying between them. The germline V gene has CDR1 DFQATT and CDR2 SNEGSKA (reference sequence). This CDR3 has 15 residues. The chain's CDR3 is CSAPFQETANTEAFF. In DNA form, the CDR3 reads TGCAGTGCTCCCTTCCAGGAGACAGCGAACACTGAAGCTTTCTTT.

This clonotype has just a few counts. The chain is built from TRBV29-1 and TRBJ2-7, with D tentatively TRBD1 (5 bases). The CDR3 is made up of 12 amino acids. The germline V and J ends were trimmed by 4 bases and 1 base, with 8 bases remaining between them. The germline V gene encodes CDR1 SQVTM and CDR2 ANQGSEA. The CDR3, as DNA: TGCAGCGTTGTGGGGCTATCCTACGAGCAGTACTTC. Protein sequence: CSVVGLSYEQYF.

This clonotype was seen a handful of times. The genes are TRBV5-8 and TRBJ2-5; the match to TRBD1 covers 10 bases. V lost 5 bases to trimming and J lost 10 bases; unmatched junction nucleotides: 11. This CDR3 has 14 residues. Germline CDR1 SGHTS, CDR2 YDEGEE. The CDR3 nucleotides read TGTGCCAGCAGTTACCGGGACAGGGGTCCCCACCAGTACTTC. Protein: CASSYRDRGPHQYF.

This clonotype was seen a few times. This rearrangement joins TRBV7-9 to TRBJ2-1; 8 bases match TRBD2. The CDR3 is made up of 14 amino acids. V lost 4 bases and J lost 8; bases outside the gene matches: 7. The germline V gene encodes CDR1 SEHNR and CDR2 FQNEAQ (reference sequence). The CDR3 DNA reads TGTGCCAGCAGCTCCAGCGGGAGTTTCCATGAGCAGTTCTTC. Translated, it gives CASSSSGSFHEQFF.

This clonotype has only a few counts. V usage is TRBV7-6 and J usage is TRBJ2-7; D not certain. Germline V gene data show CDR1 as SGHVS and CDR2 as FNYEAQ. This CDR3 has 16 amino acids. With 1 base removed from V and 7 bases from J, the gap between germline ends came to 20 bases. This chain's CDR3 is CASSLGSDLSLGEQYF. The CDR3, as DNA: TGTGCCAGCAGCTTAGGGTCGGACCTTTCCCTGGGGGAGCAGTACTTC.

This clonotype was picked up many times. The rearrangement links TRBV5-1 to TRBJ2-5; the match to TRBD2 covers 8 bases. The CDR3 sequence is 16 residues long. From germline, CDR1 is SGHRS and CDR2 YFSETQ. The trim removed 4 bases at V and 5 bases at J, leaving 13 bases unmatched. The CDR3 loop is CASSPQNSGRAETQYF. The CDR3 coding sequence is TGCGCCAGCAGCCCGCAAAATTCCGGGAGGGCCGAGACCCAGTACTTC.

There are many counts of this clonotype. J is TRBJ1-1 and V is TRBV20-1, with D unclear. This CDR3 is 14 amino acids long. Trimming removed 6 bases at V and 2 bases at J, with 16 bases between. Germline-derived CDR1 and CDR2 are DFQATT and SNEGSKA (reference sequence). The DNA for the CDR3 is TGCAGTGCCGGGTTTCAAATATTTAACACTGAAGCTTTCTTT. Translated, it gives CSAGFQIFNTEAFF.

The rearrangement links TRBV30 to TRBJ2-6; D perhaps matches TRBD1 (6 bases). The length of the CDR3 is 15 residues. CDR1 is GTSNPN and CDR2 is SVGIG in the germline V gene (reference sequence). The V and J ends lost 8 bases and 2 bases respectively, with 16 bases between them. The DNA of the CDR3 is TGTGCCCGAGCAGGGGTAGGTGCTGGGGCCAACGTCCTGACTTTC. Its translation: CARAGVGAGANVLTF. Full variable domain (missing parts from reference TRBV30 and TRBJ2-6): SQTIHQWPATLVQPVGSPLSLECTVEGTSNPNLYWYRQAAGRGLQLLFYSVGIGQISSEVPQNLSASRPQDRQFILSSKKLLLSDSGFYLCARAGVGAGANVLTFGAGSRLTVL.

This clonotype was observed many times. CDR3 in DNA: TGCAGTGCTAGGGGGGTTGAGGATGAGCAGTTCTTC. Its protein is CSARGVEDEQFF. The genes are TRBV20-1 and TRBJ2-1; D possibly matches TRBD1 or TRBD2 (5 bases each). The CDR3 extends over 12 amino acids. The germline V gene has CDR1 DFQATT and CDR2 SNEGSKA (reference sequence). Deletions cut 3 bases from V and 8 bases from J, with 11 bases between.

This clonotype has ten or more counts. The V gene is TRBV20-1, the J gene TRBJ1-5; TRBD1 agrees at 7 bases. V lost 3 bases and J lost 5; bases outside the gene matches: 4. The CDR3 loop spans 13 amino acids. Germline V CDR1 and CDR2: DFQATT, SNEGSKA (reference sequence). CDR3 nucleotide sequence: TGCAGTGCTAGTGTGGACAGGCATCAGCCCCAGCATTTT. Translated, it gives CSASVDRHQPQHF.

In its sample, this clonotype was seen a few times. The chain joins TRBV6-1 to TRBJ1-2; D not certain. The CDR3 loop spans 13 amino acids. Germline V gene data show CDR1 as MNHNS and CDR2 as SASEGT. V was cut by 2 bases and J by 6 bases, with 10 bases left in between. CDR3 amino acids: CASSESGSHGYTF. The CDR3 DNA reads TGTGCCAGCAGTGAATCCGGGAGCCATGGCTACACCTTC.

The chain carries TRBV9 and TRBJ2-7; 12 bases are a match to TRBD2. The V segment lost 0 bases and the J segment 4 bases; nucleotides outside the gene matches: 2. Germline assignment: CDR1 SGDLS and CDR2 YYNGEE. This CDR3 spans 15 amino acids. CDR3 sequence (DNA): TGTGCCAGCAGCGTAGTGACTAGCGGGAGTTACGAGCAGTACTTC. Translation gives CASSVVTSGSYEQYF.

This clonotype was counted between two and nine times. V and J are TRBV24-1 and TRBJ1-5; D is possibly TRBD1 (6 bases). Germline CDR1 and CDR2: KGHDR and SFDVKD. V was cut by 8 bases and J by 5 bases, with 12 bases left in between. This CDR3 is built from 13 residues. CDR3 sequence (DNA): TGTGCCACCACGGACAGAATTTATCAGCCCCAGCATTTT. Amino acids: CATTDRIYQPQHF.